The next 6 T cell receptor beta chains were all read from a single sample in a study of T cell clonality in common variable immunodeficiency (dated by TCRdb to the mid-2010s). Receptor libraries were prepared by the immunoSEQ multiplex PCR assay. Drawn from immuneACCESS, this table holds only the in-frame rearrangements with V and J called that TCRdb kept. Clones are partly lost; checked studies trace under half to an unresolved V gene and leave the rest unexplained. In this sample the table shows 40,000 to 45,000 clones, and no singletons are among them. The top ten clonotypes cover about 10% of the sample. Sequenced: peripheral blood mononuclear cells. The receptors stem from a person aged 18 to 70 in good health.

This clone showed up many times. Read data end 3 residues before the CDR3 end; the end is taken from the germline J gene. The chain couples TRBV5-1 to TRBJ2-2, with TRBD2 matching over 10 bases. Germline V lookup: CDR1 SGHRS, CDR2 YFSETQ. The CDR3 runs to 19 residues. J lost 0 bases, V lost 0 bases, and 8 bases had no gene match. The CDR3: CASSLVSLAGGSNTGELFF. CDR3 DNA, as far as it was read: TGCGCCAGCAGCTTGGTTTCTTTAGCGGGGGGCTCGAACACCGGGGAG. The complete variable domain, with remaining parts taken from reference TRBV5-1 and TRBJ2-2, reads KAGVTQTPRYLIKTRGQQVTLSCSPISGHRSVSWYQQTPGQGLQFLFEYFSETQRNKGNFPGRFSGRQFSNSRSEMNVSTLELGDSALYLCASSLVSLAGGSNTGELFFGEGSRLTVL.

This clone was recorded at least ten times. Read sequence stops 3 residues before the CDR3 end, and the germline J gene provides the missing end. The V gene is TRBV4-1, the J gene TRBJ2-7; weak D call: TRBD2 (5 bases). Germline V gene lookup returns CDR1 MGHRA and CDR2 YSYEKL. The germline V and J ends were trimmed by 0 bases and 2 bases, with 14 bases remaining between them. The CDR3 sequence is 16 residues long. CDR3 amino acids: CASSQDVGRAPYEQYF. Partial CDR3 DNA: TGCGCCAGCAGCCAAGACGTCGGGCGGGCCCCCTACGAG.

This clone was seen repeatedly, ten times or more. The DNA ends 3 residues before the CDR3 does, and the rest of the CDR3 is filled in from the germline J gene. This chain uses TRBV5-1 with TRBJ1-2, with D perhaps TRBD1 (5 bases). Germline V gene data show CDR1 as SGHRS and CDR2 as YFSETQ. Between the trimmed V and J ends, which lost 3 bases and 3 bases, there was a span of 12 bases. This CDR3 comprises 14 residues. The part of the CDR3 DNA that was read is TGCGCCAGCAGCTCGTCGCAGGGCTACTATGGC. This encodes CASSSSQGYYG. The full CDR3 sequence reads CASSSSQGYYGYTF.

In its sample, this clone was seen many times. The DNA ends 3 residues before the CDR3 does, and the rest of the CDR3 is filled in from the germline J gene. The chain couples TRBV30 to TRBJ2-1; D unresolved. Germline lookup yields CDR1 GTSNPN and CDR2 SVGIG (reference sequence). V dropped 0 bases and J dropped 9 bases, with 9 bases sitting between them. The CDR3 loop spans 12 amino acids. The CDR3 sequence is CAWSVSGSEQFF. The sequenced CDR3 bases are TGTGCCTGGAGTGTATCAGGAAGTGAG.

This clone was observed at least ten times. The read halts 3 residues ahead of the CDR3 end, with the missing end drawn from the germline J gene. This chain connects TRBV6-2 or TRBV6-3 to TRBJ1-4, with D tentatively TRBD1 (6 bases). The V gene lost 0 bases and the J gene lost 8 bases, with 13 bases spanning the gap. Germline V gene data show CDR1 as MNHEY and CDR2 as SVGEGT. The CDR3 spans 15 residues. The CDR3 spells CASSYSGARREKLFF. The sequenced part of the CDR3 DNA is TGTGCCAGCAGTTACTCGGGGGCGCGTCGCGAAAAA.

This clone was detected many times. Read sequence stops 3 residues before the CDR3 end, and the germline J gene provides the missing end. The genes are TRBV5-1 and TRBJ1-2, with 7 bases fitting TRBD1. The length of the CDR3 is 17 residues. Germline-derived CDR1 and CDR2 are SGHRS and YFSETQ. CDR3: CASSPAEGEGALRGYTF. The sequenced part of the CDR3 DNA is TGCGCCAGCAGCCCTGCCGAGGGGGAGGGGGCTCTGCGGGGC.